A single sample is the source of the 28 T cell receptor beta chains below, sequenced in a study of graft-versus-host responses after intestinal transplantation. Using immunoSEQ multiplex PCR, the repertoire was profiled, and TCRdb retains in-frame clones only, with some absent. The table includes 15,000 to 20,000 clones, about four fifths detected once. The sample consisted of PBMCs, taken 14 days after transplant. Every receptor here comes from a human patient who received an intestinal transplant, so some T cells may come from the graft donor.

The chain links TRBV29-1 to TRBJ1-1, with 7 positions matching TRBD1. V dropped 6 bases and J dropped 4; count of bases not matched to a gene: 8. Germline V gene lookup returns CDR1 SQVTM and CDR2 ANQGSEA. This CDR3 comprises 13 residues. The CDR3 region has the DNA TGCAGCGTCGTTCTAGGGGGCCCCACTGAAGCTTTCTTT. It codes for CSVVLGGPTEAFF.

The chain carries TRBV7-9 and TRBJ2-5, with D possibly TRBD1 on 6 matching bases. Germline-derived CDR1 and CDR2 are SEHNR and FQNEAQ (reference sequence). Trimming removed 5 bases at V and 2 bases at J, with 18 bases between. This CDR3 is built from 16 residues. CDR3 protein: CASSPTTGIRQETQYF. The CDR3 DNA is TGTGCCAGCAGCCCCACCACAGGGATTCGACAAGAGACCCAGTACTTC. The complete variable domain, with remaining parts taken from reference TRBV7-9 and TRBJ2-5, reads DTGVSQNPRHKITKRGQNVTFRCDPISEHNRLYWYRQTLGQGPEFLTYFQNEAQLEKSRLLSDRFSAERPKGSFSTLEIQRTEQGDSAMYLCASSPTTGIRQETQYFGPGTRLLVL.

The rearrangement uses TRBV5-6 and TRBJ2-3; 12 nucleotides align to TRBD2. Germline values: CDR1 SGHDT, CDR2 YYEEEE. The CDR3 covers 17 residues. V lost 5 bases, J lost 5 bases, and 12 bases stayed unmatched. The CDR3 nucleotides are TGTGCCAGCAGTCGAAGGACTAGCGGGACGGTAAGAGATACGCAGTATTTT. Translation: CASSRRTSGTVRDTQYF.

The chain employs TRBV9 and TRBJ2-3; D possibly corresponds to TRBD2 (5 bases). The length of the CDR3 is 14 residues. Germline CDR1 and CDR2: SGDLS and YYNGEE. V lost 0 bases and J lost 4, with 9 bases in between. This chain's CDR3 is CASSVVLASDTQYF. Here the CDR3 DNA reads TGTGCCAGCAGCGTAGTATTAGCGTCAGATACGCAGTATTTT. The full variable domain, completed using reference TRBV9 and TRBJ2-3, is DSGVTQTPKHLITATGQRVTLRCSPRSGDLSVYWYQQSLDQGLQFLIQYYNGEERAKGNILERFSAQQFPDLHSELNLSSLELGDSALYFCASSVVLASDTQYFGPGTRLTVL.

This chain links TRBV5-1 with TRBJ1-2; D might be TRBD1 (5 bases). Germline V gene lookup returns CDR1 SGHRS and CDR2 YFSETQ. CDR3 length: 14 amino acids. V lost 0 bases, J lost 7 bases, and 13 bases lay in between. This chain's CDR3 is CASSLVDPRGGYTF. The CDR3 DNA follows: TGCGCCAGCAGCTTGGTGGACCCTAGGGGTGGCTACACCTTC.

The chain couples TRBV5-8 to TRBJ2-5; D perhaps matches TRBD1 (6 bases). TRBJ2-7 matches the DNA end more closely, so the J call is doubtful. The CDR3 is 17 amino acids. Germline V gives CDR1 SGHTS, CDR2 YDEGEE. The CDR3 protein is CASSTTGTPWSSYEQYF. In nucleotides, the CDR3 is TGTGCCAGCAGCACAACCGGGACACCCTGGAGCTCCTACGAGCAGTACTTC.

V usage is TRBV2 and J usage is TRBJ2-7; 9 positions match TRBD1. This CDR3 contains 15 residues. V was pared by 6 bases and J by 1 base, with 7 bases of the junction left unmatched. Germline lookup yields CDR1 SNHLY and CDR2 FYNNEI. The chain's CDR3 is CASRYGQGQSYEQYF. CDR3 DNA: TGTGCCAGCAGATATGGACAGGGGCAATCCTACGAGCAGTACTTC.

The chain joins TRBV6-5 to TRBJ2-7; D unresolved. Germline V lookup: CDR1 MNHEY, CDR2 SVGAGI. The CDR3 extends over 15 amino acids. V lost 6 bases and J 2 bases, leaving 17 bases between the germline ends. The CDR3 DNA reads as TGTGCCAGCAGCCAGTTCCGGGCCTCCCCCTACGAGCAGTACTTC. Its protein is CASSQFRASPYEQYF.

Details on this clone: At one boundary the junction diverges from the germline segment, which might be a read error. This chain uses TRBV9 with TRBJ1-6; possibly TRBD1 for D (6 bases). Looked up from germline, CDR1 is SGDLS and CDR2 is YYNGEE. CDR3 length: 16 amino acids. Here the CDR3 DNA reads TGTGCCAGCAGCGTAGGTGGGGGGCCCTACAATTCACCCCTCCACTTT. This translates into CASSVGGGPYNSPLHF.

The CDR3 sequence is CASSAFNEQFF. CDR3 bases: TGTGCCAGCAGTGCCTTTAATGAGCAGTTCTTC. The chain joins TRBV6-1 to TRBJ2-1; D uncertain. The CDR3 has 11 residues. V was clipped by 4 bases and J by 7 bases, with 5 bases between them. Germline values: CDR1 MNHNS, CDR2 SASEGT.

The chain is built from TRBV6-5 and TRBJ2-7, with TRBD2 identical over 10 bases. The ends lost 6 bases at V and 7 bases at J; junction bases unmatched: 9. The CDR3 has 14 amino acids. Per germline, CDR1 MNHEY and CDR2 SVGAGI. The CDR3 loop is CASSTSGALGEQYF. In nucleotides, the CDR3 is TGTGCCAGCAGCACTAGCGGGGCCCTAGGGGAGCAGTACTTC.

This chain connects TRBV30 to TRBJ1-3, with TRBD1 as a possible D gene (6 bases). Germline lookup yields CDR1 GTSNPN and CDR2 SVGIG (reference sequence). V was pared by 1 base and J by 4 bases, with 14 bases between. The CDR3 runs to 15 residues. The CDR3 here is CAWSEYTGLGNTIYF. The CDR3 nucleotides are TGTGCCTGGAGTGAATATACAGGGCTAGGAAACACCATATATTTT.

This clone came up a few times. V usage is TRBV28 and J usage is TRBJ2-5, with TRBD2 identical over 9 bases. The V and J ends lost 8 bases and 5 bases, in that order; junction bases with no gene match: 15. CDR3 length: 16 amino acids. Germline V CDR1 and CDR2: MDHEN, SYDVKM. DNA of the CDR3: TGTGCCAGCCGCTGGAGTAGCGGGAGCTTAGAGGAGACCCAGTACTTC. Encoded protein: CASRWSSGSLEETQYF. The full variable domain, its missing parts supplied by reference TRBV28 and TRBJ2-5, is DVKVTQSSRYLVKRTGEKVFLECVQDMDHENMFWYRQDPGLGLRLIYFSYDVKMKEKGDIPEGYSVSREKKERFSLILESASTNQTSMYLCASRWSSGSLEETQYFGPGTRLLVL.

The chain uses TRBV5-1 and TRBJ2-7; a possible D gene is TRBD2 (5 bases). Germline loops: CDR1 SGHRS, CDR2 YFSETQ. Trimming removed 0 bases at V and 4 bases at J, with 11 bases between. The CDR3 runs 14 residues. The CDR3, as DNA: TGCGCCAGCAGCTTGGTACCGCCGGGATACGAGCAGTACTTC. This translates into CASSLVPPGYEQYF.

The chain recombines TRBV7-9 with TRBJ2-2; D is perhaps TRBD2 (5 bases). CDR1 SEHNR and CDR2 FQNEAQ come from the germline V gene (reference sequence). The V end was cut by 4 bases, the J end by 2 bases, with 17 bases between. The CDR3 spans 17 residues. The CDR3 spells CASSSDSGALNTGELFF. The CDR3, as DNA: TGTGCCAGCAGCTCGGACTCCGGAGCCCTTAACACCGGGGAGCTGTTTTTT.

This clone was found a few times. V is TRBV2 and J is TRBJ2-7; 11 bases align to TRBD2. CDR1 and CDR2 (germline): SNHLY, FYNNEI. The ends lost 3 bases at V and 5 bases at J; junction bases unmatched: 9. This CDR3 contains 16 residues. CDR3 in amino acids: CASSETIAGGRDEQYF. The CDR3 nucleotides read TGTGCCAGCAGTGAGACTATAGCGGGAGGGCGCGACGAGCAGTACTTC. The variable domain in full, completed from reference TRBV2 and TRBJ2-7, reads EPEVTQTPSHQVTQMGQEVILRCVPISNHLYFYWYRQILGQKVEFLVSFYNNEISEKSEIFDDQFSVERPDGSNFTLKIRSTKLEDSAMYFCASSETIAGGRDEQYFGPGTRLTVT.

This rearrangement joins TRBV2 to TRBJ1-5; 8 bases line up with TRBD1. With V trimmed by 5 bases and J by 2 bases, 5 bases remained unmatched. The germline V gene has CDR1 SNHLY and CDR2 FYNNEI. This CDR3 has 15 amino acids. The CDR3 loop is CASSRQGAGNQPQHF. The DNA of the CDR3 is TGTGCCAGCAGTCGCCAGGGGGCAGGCAATCAGCCCCAGCATTTT.

The chain uses TRBV2 and TRBJ2-1; TRBD2 agrees at 13 bases. Germline values: CDR1 SNHLY, CDR2 FYNNEI. The CDR3 is 21 residues long. J was trimmed by 0 bases and V by 5 bases; bases with no gene match: 16. For the CDR3, the DNA is TGTGCCAGCAGTTACCCAAGAGCCGGACTAGCGGGGGTAAGCTCCTACAATGAGCAGTTCTTC. Encoded protein: CASSYPRAGLAGVSSYNEQFF.

The CDR3 is CASNWCSPLHF. The CDR3, as DNA: TGCGCCAGCAATTGGTGTTCACCCCTCCACTTT. The chain employs TRBV10-1 and TRBJ1-6; D uncertain. The CDR3 runs 11 residues. Germline V gene data show CDR1 as WNHNN and CDR2 as SYGVQD (reference sequence). V was trimmed by 7 bases and J by 9 bases, leaving 7 bases between them.

This chain uses TRBV7-3 with TRBJ2-7, with 8 bases fitting TRBD2. Germline V gives CDR1 SGHTA, CDR2 FQGTGA. The length of the CDR3 is 18 residues. V lost 7 bases to trimming and J lost 1 base; unmatched junction nucleotides: 18. The CDR3, as DNA: TGTGCCAGCATCTTGTCCGACCCGACTAGCGCCAAATCCTACGAGCAGTACTTC. Its protein product is CASILSDPTSAKSYEQYF.

This chain joins TRBV2 and TRBJ2-1; D gene unclear. Germline lookup yields CDR1 SNHLY and CDR2 FYNNEI. V was cut by 4 bases and J by 1 base, with 14 bases left in between. The CDR3 is 16 residues long. CDR3 region: CASSGGTPASYNEQFF. CDR3 bases: TGTGCCAGCAGTGGAGGTACGCCAGCTTCCTACAATGAGCAGTTCTTC.

In regard to this clone: The junction shows a germline mismatch at one end, possibly a read error. V usage is TRBV7-7 and J usage is TRBJ2-2, with 9 bases matching TRBD1. Per germline, CDR1 SSHAT and CDR2 FNYEAQ (reference sequence). The CDR3 is 14 amino acids. CDR3 coding DNA: TGTGCTAGCAGGACAGGGGAACTCACCGGGGAGCTGTTTTTT. Its translation is CASRTGELTGELFF.

The gene calls are TRBV28 and TRBJ1-1; D gene uncertain. The germline V gene has CDR1 MDHEN and CDR2 SYDVKM. V was cut by 2 bases and J by 2 bases, with 9 bases left in between. The CDR3 length is 14 residues. The CDR3 is CASSLGDGNTEAFF. The CDR3 DNA is TGTGCCAGCAGTTTAGGGGATGGAAACACTGAAGCTTTCTTT.

The sample holds one count of this clone. V and J are TRBV7-6 and TRBJ1-3; D gene ambiguous. CDR3 size: 15 residues. In germline, CDR1 is SGHVS, CDR2 FNYEAQ. Trimming stripped 5 bases from V and 4 bases from J, with 15 bases between. The CDR3 reads CASSPTWAGGNTIYF. Here the CDR3 DNA reads TGTGCCAGCAGCCCGACTTGGGCGGGGGGAAACACCATATATTTT.

The chain uses TRBV9 and TRBJ2-1; D is ambiguous. The germline V and J ends were trimmed by 0 bases and 8 bases, with 9 bases remaining between them. Germline CDR1 is SGDLS and CDR2 is YYNGEE. This CDR3 contains 13 residues. The CDR3 is CASSVEWDHEQFF. DNA for the CDR3: TGTGCCAGCAGCGTAGAGTGGGATCATGAGCAGTTCTTC.

This clone was seen a handful of times. This chain links TRBV6-5 with TRBJ2-1; 8 nucleotides line up with TRBD2. V shed 0 bases and J 7 bases; nucleotides not matched to a gene: 8. The CDR3 has 16 residues. Germline V gene data show CDR1 as MNHEY and CDR2 as SVGAGI. The CDR3 coding sequence is TGTGCCAGCAGTTACTCCTTTAGCGGGGCCCGAAATGAGCAGTTCTTC. Its protein is CASSYSFSGARNEQFF.

V and J are TRBV5-4 and TRBJ2-2; 7 bases agree with TRBD2. V lost 4 bases to trimming and J lost 2 bases; unmatched junction nucleotides: 8. This CDR3 region has 16 residues. Germline V CDR1 and CDR2: SGHNT, YYREEE (reference sequence). In DNA, the CDR3 is TGTGCCAGCAGCGCGGGAGCAAATTTAAACACCGGGGAGCTGTTTTTT. It codes for CASSAGANLNTGELFF.

The V gene is TRBV4-3, the J gene TRBJ2-3; 9 nucleotides agree with TRBD2. Losses at the gene ends were 0 bases for V and 2 bases for J; bases not matched to a gene: 6. CDR1 and CDR2 (germline): LGHNA, YSLEER. The CDR3 has 17 residues. The CDR3 nucleotides are TGCGCCAGCAGCCAAGAAGGGCGGGGGGGCTACACAGATACGCAGTATTTT. Translating gives CASSQEGRGGYTDTQYF.